This T cell receptor beta chain was obtained from a study of low-dose radiotherapy and immunotherapy resistance in tumors. Primers targeting TRAV and TRBV primed first-strand cDNA, covering alpha and beta chains. The authors ran 15 to 20 PCR cycles to amplify TCRs with a constant-region primer and V-primer adapter. TCRdb reprocessed the reads via MiXCR and lists one record per CDR3 protein. The top ten hold 11% of the sample, which has around 69,000 distinct CDR3 sequences, 30% to 40% seen once. CDR1 and CDR2 (germline): SGHKS, YYEKEE (reference sequence). Trimming pared 2 bases from V and 5 bases from J, leaving 11 bases between. CDR3 size: 14 residues. The sample's time point: before trial treatment. The table lists this clonotype with many counts.

This receptor was identified in a female donor with ovarian cancer. V and J are TRBV5-5 and TRBJ2-1, with D uncertain. The specimen comprised PBMCs, sampled before treatment. This CDR3 reads CASSFSLWDNEQFF. For the CDR3, the DNA is TGTGCCAGCAGCTTTTCTCTGTGGGACAATGAGCAGTTCTTC.